One and the same sample provided the 12 T cell receptor beta chains below, sequenced in a study of brain T cells in children with intractable seizures. TCRdb keeps only in-frame clones here, not all; method: immunoSEQ multiplex PCR. Among about 340,000 clones listed, over 90% were seen once. Sample time point: blood from clinic visit 5 months post-surgery; TSC patient then seizure free. The material sequenced was peripheral blood, taken 4 to 5 months after surgery. The source of these receptors is a boy less than two years old with tuberous sclerosis and intractable seizures.

The chain uses TRBV19 and TRBJ1-4; weak D call: TRBD1 (6 bases). The germline CDR1 and CDR2 sequences are LNHDA and SQIVND (reference sequence). V shed 2 bases and J shed 5 bases, with 6 bases lying between them. The CDR3 covers 13 residues. The chain's CDR3 is CASSIQGNEKLFF. CDR3 coding DNA: TGTGCCAGTAGTATACAGGGGAATGAAAAACTGTTTTTT.

CDR3 amino acids: CASSDPGGWPTDTQYF. The CDR3 nucleotides read TGTGCCAGCAGCGACCCCGGGGGGTGGCCCACAGATACGCAGTATTTT. This chain links TRBV5-4 with TRBJ2-3; 7 bases are shared with TRBD2. Trimming at V came to 4 bases and at J to 2 bases, leaving 10 bases not matched to a gene. In germline, CDR1 is SGHNT, CDR2 YYREEE (reference sequence). The length of the CDR3 is 16 residues. Full variable domain (remainder filled in from reference TRBV5-4 and TRBJ2-3): ETGVTQSPTHLIKTRGQQVTLRCSSQSGHNTVSWYQQALGQGPQFIFQYYREEENGRGNFPPRFSGLQFPNYSSELNVNALELDDSALYLCASSDPGGWPTDTQYFGPGTRLTVL.

The V call is TRBV30, the J call TRBJ2-1; 9 bases are shared with TRBD1. The germline CDR1 and CDR2 sequences are GTSNPN and SVGIG (reference sequence). J lost 1 base, V lost 5 bases, and 3 bases had no gene match. This CDR3 contains 14 residues. CDR3 region: CAWSGTGSYNEQFF. The DNA of the CDR3 is TGTGCCTGGTCCGGGACAGGGTCCTACAATGAGCAGTTCTTC.

V gene TRBV6-5 combines with J gene TRBJ2-7, with 7 nucleotides matching TRBD2. The CDR3 is 13 amino acids. The trim removed 5 bases at V and 2 bases at J, leaving 3 bases unmatched. Germline CDR1 MNHEY, CDR2 SVGAGI. The CDR3 nucleotides are TGTGCCAGCAGTAGGAGCGGGGCCTACGAGCAGTACTTC. This translates into CASSRSGAYEQYF.

This chain links TRBV10-3 with TRBJ2-7; D assignment may be TRBD1 or TRBD2 (5 bases each). Trimming removed 7 bases from V and 5 bases from J, with 15 bases in between. This CDR3 contains 13 residues. The germline CDR1 and CDR2 sequences are ENHRY and SYGVKD. CDR3 nucleotides: TGTGCCATCACGTCGGGACGGGGAAACGAGCAGTACTTC. Its translation: CAITSGRGNEQYF.

The rearrangement links TRBV30 to TRBJ1-1; D not resolved. Trimming shortened V by 3 bases and J by 4 bases, and 9 bases separated the two germline ends. Germline CDR1 reads GTSNPN; CDR2 reads SVGIG (reference sequence). CDR3 length: 12 residues. The CDR3 coding sequence is TGTGCCTGGAGGGATTTCGGCACTGAAGCTTTCTTT. It is translated as CAWRDFGTEAFF. The whole variable domain, remainder taken from reference TRBV30 and TRBJ1-1, is SQTIHQWPATLVQPVGSPLSLECTVEGTSNPNLYWYRQAAGRGLQLLFYSVGIGQISSEVPQNLSASRPQDRQFILSSKKLLLSDSGFYLCAWRDFGTEAFFGQGTRLTVV.

This chain uses TRBV2 with TRBJ2-3; D unclear. The V gene lost 2 bases and the J gene lost 4 bases, with 4 bases spanning the gap. The germline CDR1 and CDR2 sequences are SNHLY and FYNNEI. This CDR3 has 12 residues. The CDR3 coding sequence is TGTGCCAGCAGTGAAATCCCAGATACGCAGTATTTT. Its protein product is CASSEIPDTQYF.

The rearrangement uses TRBV11-1 and TRBJ2-1; D is possibly TRBD1 or TRBD2 (5 bases each). The CDR3 spans 16 residues. The V end lost 6 bases, the J end lost 1 base, and 16 bases lay between the germline ends. Looked up from germline, CDR1 is SGHAT and CDR2 is FQDESV (reference sequence). The DNA for the CDR3 is TGTGCCAGCAGTCGACGGGGACGGGGTTCCTACAATGAGCAGTTCTTC. Amino acids: CASSRRGRGSYNEQFF.

The chain couples TRBV19 to TRBJ2-7, with TRBD1 identical over 8 bases. V was clipped by 3 bases and J by 2 bases; unmatched bases: 3. The germline V gene encodes CDR1 LNHDA and CDR2 SQIVND (reference sequence). The CDR3 runs to 14 residues. The CDR3 sequence: CASSMAGGPYEQYF. The CDR3 DNA reads as TGTGCCAGTAGTATGGCAGGGGGCCCCTACGAGCAGTACTTC. Based on the CDR3 plus reference TRBV19 and TRBJ2-7, the full variable domain is DGGITQSPKYLFRKEGQNVTLSCEQNLNHDAMYWYRQDPGQGLRLIYYSQIVNDFQKGDIAEGYSVSREKKESFPLTVTSAQKNPTAFYLCASSMAGGPYEQYFGPGTRLTVT.

The chain uses TRBV9 and TRBJ2-3, with 8 positions matching TRBD2. V lost 1 base, J lost 2 bases, and 6 bases stayed unmatched. Germline V CDR1 and CDR2: SGDLS, YYNGEE. The CDR3 runs 16 residues. CDR3: CASSVTPSGFTDTQYF. CDR3 nucleotide sequence: TGTGCCAGCAGCGTAACACCTAGCGGGTTCACAGATACGCAGTATTTT.

The CDR3 here is CASSPNAGGLDQETQYF. CDR3 nucleotide sequence: TGTGCCAGCTCACCAAACGCGGGGGGGCTAGACCAAGAGACCCAGTACTTC. This chain connects TRBV18 to TRBJ2-5; 9 bases are a match to TRBD2. The J segment lost 0 bases and the V segment lost 2 bases, leaving 7 bases of the junction unmatched. The germline V gene encodes CDR1 KGHSH and CDR2 LQKENI. The CDR3 covers 17 residues.

This rearrangement joins TRBV20-1 to TRBJ2-1, with D maybe TRBD2 (6 bases). V lost 3 bases and J lost 0, with 9 bases in between. The germline gives CDR1 DFQATT, CDR2 SNEGSKA (reference sequence). The CDR3 spans 14 residues. The CDR3 DNA sequence: TGCAGTGCTAGTATCGGGAGCTCCTACAATGAGCAGTTCTTC. It codes for CSASIGSSYNEQFF.